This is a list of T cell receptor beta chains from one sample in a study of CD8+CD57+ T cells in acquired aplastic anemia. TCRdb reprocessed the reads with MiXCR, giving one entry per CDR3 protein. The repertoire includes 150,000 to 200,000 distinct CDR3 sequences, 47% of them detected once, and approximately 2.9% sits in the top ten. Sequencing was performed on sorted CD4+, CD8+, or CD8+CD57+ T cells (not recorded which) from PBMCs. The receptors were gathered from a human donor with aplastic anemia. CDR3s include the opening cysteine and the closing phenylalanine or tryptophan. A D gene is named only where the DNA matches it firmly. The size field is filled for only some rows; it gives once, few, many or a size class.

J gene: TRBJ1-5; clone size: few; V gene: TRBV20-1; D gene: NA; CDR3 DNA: TGCAGTGCTAGGTGGGGGTGGGATCAGCCCCAGCATTTT; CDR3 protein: CSARWGWDQPQHF
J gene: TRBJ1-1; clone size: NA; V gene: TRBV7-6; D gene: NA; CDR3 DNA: TGTGCCAGCAGCTCCCCCGGGGGGGGTGGGAACACTGAAGCTTTCTTT; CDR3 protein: CASSSPGGGGNTEAFF
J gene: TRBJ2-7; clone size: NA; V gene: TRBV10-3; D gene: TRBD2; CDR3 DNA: TGTGCCATCAGGGGCGGGGGATTAGGTGAGCAGTACTTC; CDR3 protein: CAIRGGGLGEQYF
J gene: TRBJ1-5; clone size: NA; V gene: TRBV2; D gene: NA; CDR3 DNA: TGTGCCAGCAGTGAACGTCAAGGGCAGCCCCAGCATTTT; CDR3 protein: CASSERQGQPQHF
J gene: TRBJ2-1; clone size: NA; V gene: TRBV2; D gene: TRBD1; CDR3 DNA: TGTGCCAGCCCTACAGGGGGCAATGAGCAGTTCTTC; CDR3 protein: CASPTGGNEQFF
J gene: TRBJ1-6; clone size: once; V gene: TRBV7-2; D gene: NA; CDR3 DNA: TGTGCCAGCACCTCCTACCGACGGCCGGGTTCACCCCTCCACTTT; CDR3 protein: CASTSYRRPGSPLHF
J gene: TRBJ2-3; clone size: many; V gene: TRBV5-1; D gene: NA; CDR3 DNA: TGCGCCAGCAGTCGGGAAGGGACTGGCACAGATACGCAGTATTTT; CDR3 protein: CASSREGTGTDTQYF
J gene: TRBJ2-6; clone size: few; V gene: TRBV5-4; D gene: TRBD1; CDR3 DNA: TGTGCCAGCAGCTTGCAAACGGACAGGGGCTCGCAGGGCTCTGGGGCCAACGTCCTGACTTTC; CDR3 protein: CASSLQTDRGSQGSGANVLTF
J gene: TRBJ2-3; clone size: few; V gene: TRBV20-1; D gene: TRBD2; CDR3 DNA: TGCAGTTCCTCGGCTAGCGGGAGGTTCAGCACAGATACGCAGTATTTT; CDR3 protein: CSSSASGRFSTDTQYF
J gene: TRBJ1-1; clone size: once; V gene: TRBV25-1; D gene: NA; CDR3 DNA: TGTGCCACAAGGGGAACTGAAGCTTTCTTT; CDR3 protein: CATRGTEAFF
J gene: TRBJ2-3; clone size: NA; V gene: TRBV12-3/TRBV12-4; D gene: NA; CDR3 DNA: TGTGCCAGCAGTTCATTTTGGAGGAGCAGGGCGAGCACAGATACGCAGTATTTT; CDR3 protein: CASSSFWRSRASTDTQYF
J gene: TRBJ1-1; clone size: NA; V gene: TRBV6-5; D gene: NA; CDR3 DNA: TGTGCCAGTAGTTGGGTGCTGAACACTGAAGCTTTCTTT; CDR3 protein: CASSWVLNTEAFF
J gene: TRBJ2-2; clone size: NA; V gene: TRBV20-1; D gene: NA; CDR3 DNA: TGCAGTGCTAGGCTTGGGGGGATCGGGGAGCTGTTTTTT; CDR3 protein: CSARLGGIGELFF
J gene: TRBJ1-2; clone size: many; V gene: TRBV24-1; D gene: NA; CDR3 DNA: TGTGCCACCAGTGATTCCGGGACGCAGGGCTACACCTTC; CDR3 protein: CATSDSGTQGYTF
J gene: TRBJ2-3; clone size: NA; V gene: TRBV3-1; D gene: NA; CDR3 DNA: TGTGCCAGCAGCCAAGATTTCGCCACAGATACGCAGTATTTT; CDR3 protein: CASSQDFATDTQYF
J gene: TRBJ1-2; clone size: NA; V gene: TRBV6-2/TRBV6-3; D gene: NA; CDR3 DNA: TGTGCCAGCAGTTACGAGAGAGGGGGGGCTGACTATGGCTACACCTTC; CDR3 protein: CASSYERGGADYGYTF
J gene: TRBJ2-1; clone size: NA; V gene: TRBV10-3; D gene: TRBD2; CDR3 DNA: TGTGCCATCGGATGGACTAGCGATGAGCAGTTCTTC; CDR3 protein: CAIGWTSDEQFF
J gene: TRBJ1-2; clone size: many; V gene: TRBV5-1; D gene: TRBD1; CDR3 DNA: TGCGCCAGCAGCCTTGGACAGGCTAACTATGGCTACACCTTC; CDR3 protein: CASSLGQANYGYTF
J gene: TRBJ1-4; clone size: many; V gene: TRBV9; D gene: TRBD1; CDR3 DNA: TGTGCCAGCAGCCCGCGACAGGGGGGTGAAAAACTGTTTTTT; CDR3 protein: CASSPRQGGEKLFF
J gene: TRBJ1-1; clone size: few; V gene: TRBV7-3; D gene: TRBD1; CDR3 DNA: TGTGCCAGCAGCTTTGGACAGGGGGCTGAAGCTTTCTTT; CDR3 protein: CASSFGQGAEAFF
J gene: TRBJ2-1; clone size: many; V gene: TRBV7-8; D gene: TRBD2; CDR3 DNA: TGTGCCAGCAGCTTAGGTCGGGAGGAGGCCTACAATGAGCAGTTCTTC; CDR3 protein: CASSLGREEAYNEQFF
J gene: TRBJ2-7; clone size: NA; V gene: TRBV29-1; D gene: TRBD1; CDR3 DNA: TGCAGCGTTGAACCCGGGACAGGGGCCCCCTACGAGCAGTACTTC; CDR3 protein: CSVEPGTGAPYEQYF
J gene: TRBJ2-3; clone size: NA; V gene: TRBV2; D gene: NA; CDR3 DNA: TGTGCCAGCTCAAAGAGGGGGATAGATACGCAGTATTTT; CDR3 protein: CASSKRGIDTQYF
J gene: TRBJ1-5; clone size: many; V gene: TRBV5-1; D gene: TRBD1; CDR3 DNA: TGCGCCAGCAGCCCAGGAGACAGGGGGTTCGGTCAGCCCCAGCATTTT; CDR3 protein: CASSPGDRGFGQPQHF
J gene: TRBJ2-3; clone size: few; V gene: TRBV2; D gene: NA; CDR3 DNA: TGTGCCAGCAGTGTAGGGTCAGATACGCAGTATTTT; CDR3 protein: CASSVGSDTQYF
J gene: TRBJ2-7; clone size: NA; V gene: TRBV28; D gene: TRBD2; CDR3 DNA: TGTGCCAGCAGAACGGGACTAGCGGGAAAGGACGAGCAGTACTTC; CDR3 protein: CASRTGLAGKDEQYF
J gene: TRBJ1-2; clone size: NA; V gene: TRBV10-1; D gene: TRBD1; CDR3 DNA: TGCGCCAGCAGGGCACCGGGACAGGGGAGAGCTAACTATGGCTACACCTTC; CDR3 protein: CASRAPGQGRANYGYTF
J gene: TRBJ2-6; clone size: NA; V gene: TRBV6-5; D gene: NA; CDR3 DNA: TGTGCCAGCAGTTACGGCAGTCCTGGGGCCAACGTCCTGACTTTC; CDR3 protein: CASSYGSPGANVLTF
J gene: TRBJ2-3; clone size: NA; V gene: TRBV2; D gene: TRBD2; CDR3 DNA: TGTGCCAGCAGCACACTAGCGGGGACCACAGATACGCAGTATTTT; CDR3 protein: CASSTLAGTTDTQYF
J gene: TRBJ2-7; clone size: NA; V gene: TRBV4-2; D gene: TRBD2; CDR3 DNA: TGTGCCAGCCGGGCAGTAGGCGGGAGCACTTCATACGAGCAGTACTTC; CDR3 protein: CASRAVGGSTSYEQYF
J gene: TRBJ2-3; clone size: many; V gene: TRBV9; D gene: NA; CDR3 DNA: TGTGCCAGCAGCGTAGCAGACGGTCCTAGCACAGATACGCAGTATTTT; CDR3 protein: CASSVADGPSTDTQYF
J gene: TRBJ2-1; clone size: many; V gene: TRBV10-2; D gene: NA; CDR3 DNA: TGCGCCAGCACCGACAGGACCACCTACAATGAGCAGTTCTTC; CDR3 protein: CASTDRTTYNEQFF
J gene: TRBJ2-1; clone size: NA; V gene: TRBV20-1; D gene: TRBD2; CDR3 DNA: TGCAGTGCTCCCGCGCGCCTAGCGGGGAGGATCTACAATGGGCAGTTCTTC; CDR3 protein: CSAPARLAGRIYNGQFF
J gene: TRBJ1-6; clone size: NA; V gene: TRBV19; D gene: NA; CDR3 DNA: TGTGCCAGTAGTATAGCCGGATACTCACCCCTCCACTTT; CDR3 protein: CASSIAGYSPLHF
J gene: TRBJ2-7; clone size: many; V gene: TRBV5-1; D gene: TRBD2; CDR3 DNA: TGCGCCAGCAGCCGGGAGGACTCCTACGAGCAGTACTTC; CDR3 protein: CASSREDSYEQYF
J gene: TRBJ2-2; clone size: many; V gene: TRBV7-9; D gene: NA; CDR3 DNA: TGTGCCAGCAGCTTATCCGGGGCGCCCGTCGGGGAGCTGTTTTTT; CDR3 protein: CASSLSGAPVGELFF
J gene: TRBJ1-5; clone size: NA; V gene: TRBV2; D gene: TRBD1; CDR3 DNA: TGTGCCAGCAGGGGACAGGTGGGTCAGCCCCAGCATTTT; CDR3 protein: CASRGQVGQPQHF
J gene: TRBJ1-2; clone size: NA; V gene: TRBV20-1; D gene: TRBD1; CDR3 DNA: TGCAGTGCTCTAGGACAGGGGGGCTACACCTTC; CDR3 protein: CSALGQGGYTF
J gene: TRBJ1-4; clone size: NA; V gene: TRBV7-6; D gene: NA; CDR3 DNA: TGTGCCAGCAGCCCGTACAGGAATGAAAAACTGTTTTTT; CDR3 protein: CASSPYRNEKLFF
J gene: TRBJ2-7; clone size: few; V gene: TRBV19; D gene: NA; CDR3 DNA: TGTGCCAGTAGTTGGGGACCGACCTACGAGCAGTACTTC; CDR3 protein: CASSWGPTYEQYF
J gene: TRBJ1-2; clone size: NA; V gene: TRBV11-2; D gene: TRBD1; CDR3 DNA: TGTGCCAGCAGCTTAGGTCTTACAGGGGGCTTTGGCTACACCTTC; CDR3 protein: CASSLGLTGGFGYTF
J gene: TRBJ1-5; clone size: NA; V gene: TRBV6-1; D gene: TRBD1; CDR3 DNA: TGTGCCAGCAGTGAAAGGCAGGGGGGGAATCAGCCCCAGCATTTT; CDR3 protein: CASSERQGGNQPQHF
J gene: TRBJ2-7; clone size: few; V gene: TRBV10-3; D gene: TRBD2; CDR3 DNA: TGTGCCATCAGTGAGGTTAGCGGGAGCTCCTACGAGCAGTACTTC; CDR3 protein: CAISEVSGSSYEQYF
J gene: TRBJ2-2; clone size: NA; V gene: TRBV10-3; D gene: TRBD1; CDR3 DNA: TGTGCCATCAAGCCGACAGGGGACACCGGGGAGCTGTTTTTT; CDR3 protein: CAIKPTGDTGELFF
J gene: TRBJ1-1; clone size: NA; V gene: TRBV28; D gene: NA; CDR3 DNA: TGTGCCAGCAGTTTCCCTAGATCCACTGGGCAGAGTGAAGCTTTCTTT; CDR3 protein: CASSFPRSTGQSEAFF
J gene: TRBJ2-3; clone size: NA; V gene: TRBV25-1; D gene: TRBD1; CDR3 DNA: TGTGCCAGCAGTGAAAACAGACAGGGTTGGAGCACAGATACGCAGTATTTT; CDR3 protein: CASSENRQGWSTDTQYF
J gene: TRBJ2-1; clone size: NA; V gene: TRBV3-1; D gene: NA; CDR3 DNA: TGTGCCAGTGGAGGAGGCAGGGAGAGGTGGCAGTTCTTC; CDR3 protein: CASGGGRERWQFF
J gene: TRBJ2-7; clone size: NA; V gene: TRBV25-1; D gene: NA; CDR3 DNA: TGTGCCAGCAGTGACTCTTCCTACGAGCAGTACTTC; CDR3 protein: CASSDSSYEQYF
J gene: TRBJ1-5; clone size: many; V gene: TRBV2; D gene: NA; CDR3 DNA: TGTGCCAGCAGTGAAGGGGAGAATAGCAATCAGCCCCAGCATTTT; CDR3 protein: CASSEGENSNQPQHF
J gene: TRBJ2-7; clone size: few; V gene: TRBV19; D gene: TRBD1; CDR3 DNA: TGTGCCAGTAGTTTCCAGACAGGGACCTACGAGCAGTACTTC; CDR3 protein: CASSFQTGTYEQYF
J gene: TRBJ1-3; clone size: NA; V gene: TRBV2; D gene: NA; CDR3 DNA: TGTGCCAGCAAGGTCGACACCATATATTTT; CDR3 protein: CASKVDTIYF
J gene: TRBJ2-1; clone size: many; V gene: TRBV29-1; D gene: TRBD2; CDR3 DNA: TGCAGCGTTGAGGAGCGGGAGGGTAGTAACAATGAGCAGTTCTTC; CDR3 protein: CSVEEREGSNNEQFF
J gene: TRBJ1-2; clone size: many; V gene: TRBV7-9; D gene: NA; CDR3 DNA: TGTGCCAGCAGTATCGATTATGGCTACACCTTC; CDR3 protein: CASSIDYGYTF
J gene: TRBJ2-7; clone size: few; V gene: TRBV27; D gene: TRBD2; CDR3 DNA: TGTGCCAGCAGGCAGACTAGCCAGCGCTACGAGCAGTACTTC; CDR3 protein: CASRQTSQRYEQYF
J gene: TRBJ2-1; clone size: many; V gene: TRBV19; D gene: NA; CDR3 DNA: TGTGCCAGTAGTACCCCTGGGGGAAATGAGCAGTTCTTC; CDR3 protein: CASSTPGGNEQFF
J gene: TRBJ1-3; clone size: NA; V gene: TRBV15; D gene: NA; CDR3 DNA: TGTGCCACCAGCAGAGATACAACCCGGAACACCATATATTTT; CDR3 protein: CATSRDTTRNTIYF
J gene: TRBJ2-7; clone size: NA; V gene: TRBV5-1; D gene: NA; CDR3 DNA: TGCGCCAGCAGCTTAGCGGAGGTCGGGAGAGGGCCGCCCGAGCAGTACTTC; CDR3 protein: CASSLAEVGRGPPEQYF
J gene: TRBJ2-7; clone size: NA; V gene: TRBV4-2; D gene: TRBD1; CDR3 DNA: TGTGCCAGCAGCCAAGACGTGGGGACAGTGTACGAGCAGTACTTC; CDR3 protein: CASSQDVGTVYEQYF
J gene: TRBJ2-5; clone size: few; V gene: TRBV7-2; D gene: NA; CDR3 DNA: TGTGCCAGCAGCTTCACGATGGGGACCCAGTACTTC; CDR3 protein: CASSFTMGTQYF